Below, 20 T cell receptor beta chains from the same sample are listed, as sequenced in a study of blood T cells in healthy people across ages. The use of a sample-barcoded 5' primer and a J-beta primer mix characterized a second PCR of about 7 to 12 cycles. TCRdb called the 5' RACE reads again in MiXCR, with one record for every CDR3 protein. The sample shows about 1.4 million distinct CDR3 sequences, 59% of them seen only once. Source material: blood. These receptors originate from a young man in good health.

CDR3 in amino acids: CSARENRPGASYEQYF. The DNA of the CDR3 is TGCAGTGCTAGAGAAAATCGGCCGGGGGCGTCCTACGAGCAGTACTTC. V is TRBV20-1 and J is TRBJ2-7; D may correspond to TRBD1 or TRBD2 (6 bases each). Germline V lookup: CDR1 DFQATT, CDR2 SNEGSKA (reference sequence). There are 16 residues in the CDR3. V lost 0 bases and J 1 base, leaving 16 bases between the germline ends.

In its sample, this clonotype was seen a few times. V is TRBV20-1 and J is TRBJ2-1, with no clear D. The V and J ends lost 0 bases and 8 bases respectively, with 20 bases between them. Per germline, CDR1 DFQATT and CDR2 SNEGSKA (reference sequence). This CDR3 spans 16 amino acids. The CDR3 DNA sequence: TGCAGTGCTAGAGACCCTGTGGGTTGGTTTGCTGATGAGCAGTTCTTC. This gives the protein CSARDPVGWFADEQFF.

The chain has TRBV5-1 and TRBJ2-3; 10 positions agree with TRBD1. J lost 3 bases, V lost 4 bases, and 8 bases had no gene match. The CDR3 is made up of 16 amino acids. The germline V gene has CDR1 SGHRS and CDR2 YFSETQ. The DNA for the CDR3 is TGCGCCAGCAGCCCCGGACAGGGGGTTATTACAGATACGCAGTATTTT. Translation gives CASSPGQGVITDTQYF.

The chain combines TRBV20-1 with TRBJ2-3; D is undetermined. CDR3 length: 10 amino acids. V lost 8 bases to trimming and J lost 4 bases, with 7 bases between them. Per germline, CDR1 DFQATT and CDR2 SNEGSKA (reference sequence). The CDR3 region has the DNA TGCAGTCCTTCCCCAGATACGCAGTATTTT. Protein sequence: CSPSPDTQYF.

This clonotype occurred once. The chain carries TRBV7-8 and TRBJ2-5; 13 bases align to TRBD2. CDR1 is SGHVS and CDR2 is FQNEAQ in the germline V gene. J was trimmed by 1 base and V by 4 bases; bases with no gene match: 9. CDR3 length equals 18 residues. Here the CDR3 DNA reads TGTGCCAGCAGCTCCCCGAGGACTAGCGGGAGACTCCAAGAGACCCAGTACTTC. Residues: CASSSPRTSGRLQETQYF.

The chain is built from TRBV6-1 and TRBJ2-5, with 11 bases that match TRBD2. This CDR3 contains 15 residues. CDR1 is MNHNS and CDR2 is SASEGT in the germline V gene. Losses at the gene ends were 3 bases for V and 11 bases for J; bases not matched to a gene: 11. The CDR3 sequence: CASSETSGVHNEQYF. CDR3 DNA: TGTGCCAGCAGTGAGACTAGCGGGGTCCACAATGAGCAGTACTTC.

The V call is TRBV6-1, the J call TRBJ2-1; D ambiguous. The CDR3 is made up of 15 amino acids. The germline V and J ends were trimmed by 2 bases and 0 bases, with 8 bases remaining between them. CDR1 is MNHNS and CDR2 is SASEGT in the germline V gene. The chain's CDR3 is CASSERPYSYNEQFF. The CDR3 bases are TGTGCCAGCAGTGAACGCCCGTACTCCTACAATGAGCAGTTCTTC.

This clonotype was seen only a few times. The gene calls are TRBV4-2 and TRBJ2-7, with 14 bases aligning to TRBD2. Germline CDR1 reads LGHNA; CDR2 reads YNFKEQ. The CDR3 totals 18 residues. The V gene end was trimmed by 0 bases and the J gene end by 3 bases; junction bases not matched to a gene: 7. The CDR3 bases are TGTGCCAGCAGCCAAGATCCCTCTGGGACTAGCGGGAGCTACGAGCAGTACTTC. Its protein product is CASSQDPSGTSGSYEQYF.

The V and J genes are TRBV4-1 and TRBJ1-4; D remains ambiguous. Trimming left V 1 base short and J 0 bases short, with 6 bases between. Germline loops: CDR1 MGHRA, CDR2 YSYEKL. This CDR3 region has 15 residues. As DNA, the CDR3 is TGCGCCAGCAGCCAAGTACCCGCAACTAATGAAAAACTGTTTTTT. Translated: CASSQVPATNEKLFF.

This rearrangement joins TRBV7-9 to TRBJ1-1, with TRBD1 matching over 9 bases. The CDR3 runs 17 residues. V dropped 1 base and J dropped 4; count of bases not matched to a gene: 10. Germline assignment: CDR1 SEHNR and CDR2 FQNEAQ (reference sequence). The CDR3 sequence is CASSLGGTGRLGTEAFF. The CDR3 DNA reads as TGTGCCAGCAGCTTAGGCGGGACAGGGAGGTTAGGCACTGAAGCTTTCTTT.

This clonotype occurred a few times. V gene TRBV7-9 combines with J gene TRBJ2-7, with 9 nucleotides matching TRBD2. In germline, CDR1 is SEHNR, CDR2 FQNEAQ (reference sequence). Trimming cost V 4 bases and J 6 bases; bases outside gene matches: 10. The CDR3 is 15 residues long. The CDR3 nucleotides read TGTGCCAGCAGCTCCACTAGCGGGCGCCTTAGCGAGCAGTACTTC. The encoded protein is CASSSTSGRLSEQYF.

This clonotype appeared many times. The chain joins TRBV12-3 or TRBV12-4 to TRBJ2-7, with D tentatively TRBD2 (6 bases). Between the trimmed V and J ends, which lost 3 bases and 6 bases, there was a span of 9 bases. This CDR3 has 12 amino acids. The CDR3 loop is CASSLWGGEQYF. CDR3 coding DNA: TGTGCCAGCAGTTTGTGGGGAGGCGAGCAGTACTTC.

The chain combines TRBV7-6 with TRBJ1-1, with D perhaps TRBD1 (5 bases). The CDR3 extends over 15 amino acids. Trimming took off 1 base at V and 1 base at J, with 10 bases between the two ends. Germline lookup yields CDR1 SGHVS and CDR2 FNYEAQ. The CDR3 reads CASSLGPGPNTEAFF. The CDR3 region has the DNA TGTGCCAGCAGCTTAGGGCCAGGGCCGAACACTGAAGCTTTCTTT.

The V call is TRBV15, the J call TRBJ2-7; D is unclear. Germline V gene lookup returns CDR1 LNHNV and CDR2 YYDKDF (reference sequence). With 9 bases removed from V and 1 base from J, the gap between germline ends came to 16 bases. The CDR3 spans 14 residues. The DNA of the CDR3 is TGTGCCACTAAGGATAGTGCTCTATCCTACGAGCAGTACTTC. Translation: CATKDSALSYEQYF.

The CDR3 loop reads CSVDNPGQPGDGYTF. The CDR3 nucleotides read TGCAGCGTTGACAATCCGGGACAGCCCGGTGATGGCTACACCTTC. This sequence joins TRBV29-1 and TRBJ1-2; 7 nucleotides agree with TRBD1. From germline, CDR1 is SQVTM and CDR2 ANQGSEA. This CDR3 is built from 15 residues. The ends lost 3 bases at V and 6 bases at J; junction bases unmatched: 13.

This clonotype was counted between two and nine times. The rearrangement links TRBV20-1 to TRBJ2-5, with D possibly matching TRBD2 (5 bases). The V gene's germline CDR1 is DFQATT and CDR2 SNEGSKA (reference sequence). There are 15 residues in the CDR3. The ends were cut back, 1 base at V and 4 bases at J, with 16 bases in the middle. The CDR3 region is CSARGTRGLGETQYF. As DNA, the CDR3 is TGCAGTGCTAGAGGGACCCGGGGATTAGGAGAGACCCAGTACTTC.

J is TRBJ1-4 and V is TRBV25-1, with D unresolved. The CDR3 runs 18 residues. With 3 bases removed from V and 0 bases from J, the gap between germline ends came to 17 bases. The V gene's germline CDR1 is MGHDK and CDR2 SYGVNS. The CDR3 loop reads CASSDRPAGYATNEKLFF. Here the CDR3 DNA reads TGTGCCAGCAGTGATCGACCGGCAGGATATGCAACTAATGAAAAACTGTTTTTT.

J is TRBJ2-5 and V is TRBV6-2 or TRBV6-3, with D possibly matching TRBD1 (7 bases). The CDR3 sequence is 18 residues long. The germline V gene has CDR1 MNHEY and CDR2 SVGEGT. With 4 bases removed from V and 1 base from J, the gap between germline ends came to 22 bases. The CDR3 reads CASSFGGQRPISQETQYF. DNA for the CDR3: TGTGCCAGCAGTTTCGGGGGACAGCGCCCGATCAGCCAAGAGACCCAGTACTTC.

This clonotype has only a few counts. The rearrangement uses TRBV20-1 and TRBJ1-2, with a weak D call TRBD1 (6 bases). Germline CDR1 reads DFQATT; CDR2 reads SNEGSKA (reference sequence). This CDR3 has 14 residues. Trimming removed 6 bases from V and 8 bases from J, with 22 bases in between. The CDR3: CSAEGRGYSRGYTF. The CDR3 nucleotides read TGCAGTGCCGAGGGCAGGGGCTACTCTAGGGGCTACACCTTC.

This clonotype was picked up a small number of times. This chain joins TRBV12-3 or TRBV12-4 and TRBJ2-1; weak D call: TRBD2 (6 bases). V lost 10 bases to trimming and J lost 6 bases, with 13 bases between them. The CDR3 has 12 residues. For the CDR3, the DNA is TGTGCCACAAGGCGCGGGGTCAATGAGCAGTTCTTC. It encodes CATRRGVNEQFF.